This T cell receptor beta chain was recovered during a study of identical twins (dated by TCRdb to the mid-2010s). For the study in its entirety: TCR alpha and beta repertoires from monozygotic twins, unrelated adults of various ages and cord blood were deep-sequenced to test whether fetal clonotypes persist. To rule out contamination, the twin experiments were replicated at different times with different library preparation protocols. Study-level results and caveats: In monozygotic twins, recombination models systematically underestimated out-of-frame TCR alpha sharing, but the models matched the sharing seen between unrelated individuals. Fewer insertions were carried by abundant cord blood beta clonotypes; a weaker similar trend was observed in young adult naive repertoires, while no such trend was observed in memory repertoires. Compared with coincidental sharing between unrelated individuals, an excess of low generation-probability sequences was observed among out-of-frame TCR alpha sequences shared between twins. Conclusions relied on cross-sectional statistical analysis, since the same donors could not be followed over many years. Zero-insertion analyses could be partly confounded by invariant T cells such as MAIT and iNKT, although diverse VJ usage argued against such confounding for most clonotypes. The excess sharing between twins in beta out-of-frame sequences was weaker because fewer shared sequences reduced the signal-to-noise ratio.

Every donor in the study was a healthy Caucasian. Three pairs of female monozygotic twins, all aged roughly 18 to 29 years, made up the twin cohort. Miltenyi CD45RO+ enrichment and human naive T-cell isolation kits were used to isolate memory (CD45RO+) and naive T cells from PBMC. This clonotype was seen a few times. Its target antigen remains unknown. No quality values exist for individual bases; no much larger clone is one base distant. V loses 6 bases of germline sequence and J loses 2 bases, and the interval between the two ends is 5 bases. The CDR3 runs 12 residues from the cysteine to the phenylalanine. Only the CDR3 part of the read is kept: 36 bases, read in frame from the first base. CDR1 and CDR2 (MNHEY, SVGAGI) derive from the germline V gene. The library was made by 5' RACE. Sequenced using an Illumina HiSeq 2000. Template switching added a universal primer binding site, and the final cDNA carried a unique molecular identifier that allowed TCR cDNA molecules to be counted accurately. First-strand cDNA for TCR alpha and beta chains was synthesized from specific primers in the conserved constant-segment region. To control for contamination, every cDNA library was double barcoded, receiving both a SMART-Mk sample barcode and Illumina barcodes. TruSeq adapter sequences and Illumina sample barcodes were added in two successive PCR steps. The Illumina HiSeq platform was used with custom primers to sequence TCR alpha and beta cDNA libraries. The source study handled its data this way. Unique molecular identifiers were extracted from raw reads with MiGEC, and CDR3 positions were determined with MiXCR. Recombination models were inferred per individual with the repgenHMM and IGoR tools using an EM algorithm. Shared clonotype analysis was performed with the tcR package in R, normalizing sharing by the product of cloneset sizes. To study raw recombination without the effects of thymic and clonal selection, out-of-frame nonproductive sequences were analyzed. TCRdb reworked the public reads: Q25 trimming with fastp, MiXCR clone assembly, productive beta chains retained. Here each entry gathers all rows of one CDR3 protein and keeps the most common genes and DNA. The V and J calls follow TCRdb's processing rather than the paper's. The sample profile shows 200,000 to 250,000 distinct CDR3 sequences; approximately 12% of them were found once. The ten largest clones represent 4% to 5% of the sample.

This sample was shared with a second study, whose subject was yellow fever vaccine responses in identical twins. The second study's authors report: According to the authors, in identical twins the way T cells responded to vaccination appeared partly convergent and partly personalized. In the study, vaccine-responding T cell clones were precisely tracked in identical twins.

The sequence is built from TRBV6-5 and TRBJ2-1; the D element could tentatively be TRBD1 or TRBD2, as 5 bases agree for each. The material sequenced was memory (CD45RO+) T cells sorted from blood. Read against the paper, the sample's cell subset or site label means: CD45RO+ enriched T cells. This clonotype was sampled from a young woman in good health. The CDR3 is CASRGAYNEQFF. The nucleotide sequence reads TGTGCCAGCAGGGGGGCCTACAATGAGCAGTTCTTC.